This paragraph reports one T cell receptor (beta chain). The CDR3 spans 15 residues. CDR1 SGHNT and CDR2 YYREEE come from the germline V gene (reference sequence). Unmatched junction bases numbered 3, after V lost 3 bases and J lost 3 bases. This table comes from immunoSEQ multiplex PCR, and its TCRdb copy is limited to in-frame clones, with some not included. The repertoire consists of more than 85,000 clones, with 85% occurring once and the leading ten covering around 3.9%. This specimen comes from a study of blood T cell repertoires in COVID-19. Study context: The United States, Italy and Spain provided the acute and convalescent COVID-19 samples. T cells, B-cell-depleted T cells, or PBMCs supplied cDNA or gDNA.

Specimen: peripheral blood. The gene calls are TRBV5-4 and TRBJ2-7, with 13 bases matching TRBD2. The sequence was collected from a man aged 45-65 years with acute or convalescent COVID-19. CDR3 sequence: CASSWTSGSIYEQYF. The CDR3 DNA follows: TGTGCCAGCAGCTGGACTAGCGGGAGTATCTACGAGCAGTACTTC. Full variable domain (outside the CDR3, taken from reference TRBV5-4 and TRBJ2-7): ETGVTQSPTHLIKTRGQQVTLRCSSQSGHNTVSWYQQALGQGPQFIFQYYREEENGRGNFPPRFSGLQFPNYSSELNVNALELDDSALYLCASSWTSGSIYEQYFGPGTRLTVT.